This T cell receptor beta chain is from a study of cytomegalovirus exposure and HLA in healthy donors (dated by TCRdb to 2016 to 2017). Turning to the overall study: In an earlier analysis of fewer than 750 of the donors, around 300 Gb of sequence data and 90 million to 120 million unique TCR beta sequences from about 190 million T cells were reported. Around 320 gigabases of sequencing data and tens of millions of unique TCR sequences were included in an early release covering about 700 HLA-typed donors. Of the roughly 400 genotyped donors, roughly 80% were placed in the genetic ancestry cluster associated with self-reported Caucasian donors. The study aimed to test whether signatures of past pathogen exposure could be identified by cataloging public T cell receptors. Using immunosequencing, the study profiled T cell repertoires from 500 to 800 subjects and related those repertoires to cytomegalovirus serostatus. Along with the approximately 650-subject first cohort, a separate validation cohort of over 90 different subjects was used. To predict cytomegalovirus infection status, the study combined high-throughput TCR immunosequencing, statistical association of individual TCRs with disease status, and machine learning. In a later analysis, previously published TCR beta repertoires from some 640 donors were re-analyzed and high-resolution HLA genotyping was added so that TCR occurrence patterns could be studied. In the later analysis, no new phenotypic data were used to find candidate immune exposures; instead, reliance was placed on TCR beta sequences and their occurrence across donors. To decide whether each TCR beta V gene segment behaved as functional or pseudogenic, an earlier analysis of some 600 of the donors relied on high-throughput TCR beta sequencing. Donor age, sex, ethnicity and CMV serostatus were compiled alongside the repertoire data. A later genetic analysis took genome-wide SNP genotypes for about 65% of the 666 donors and used that subset as a discovery cohort. All discovery cohort repertoires had been generated using a single sequencing platform. HLA typing included class I and class II loci at four-digit resolution. The number of typed donors differed by locus: about 620-640 for A, B, C, DRB1 and DQB1; approximately 520 for DQA1; 606 for DPA1; and approximately 450 for DPB1. Roughly 5 DR-DQ haplotypes were handled as single units for association and clustering, since linkage in the cohort was strong. Among about 370 genotyped donors of the cohort, an average of approximately 240,000 unique TCR beta nucleotide sequences was sequenced per donor, of which about 19% were non-productive.

Sequences LNHDA (CDR1) and SQIVND (CDR2) are obtained from the germline V gene (reference sequence). Trimming leaves V shorter by 4 bases and J shorter by 6 bases, with the junction holding 7 bases beyond the gene matches. The CDR3 numbers 15 residues from cysteine through phenylalanine. The entry retains the CDR3 DNA only, 45 bases that are in frame from base 1. The cohort consisted of fewer than 700 healthy bone marrow donors. At the time of sampling, every cohort member was nominally healthy, though immune exposures that went unrecorded were likely present. The donor was CMV seronegative and belonged to the group of roughly 330 seronegative cohort members. Every donor gave a peripheral blood sample, and the peripheral blood mononuclear cells from that sample were used for TCR beta sequencing. Genomic DNA was extracted from the blood cell samples with the Qiagen DNeasy Blood Extraction Kit. What the research found in general, with its limitations: The classifier was reported to diagnose cytomegalovirus status with high specificity and sensitivity in both the original and validation cohorts. A later analysis reported that several top co-occurrence clusters appeared linked to parvovirus B19, influenza, CMV and Epstein-Barr virus. While some public TCRs were present in many individuals, most TCR sequences turned up only very rarely across donors. In a later genetic analysis, a missense DCLRE1C variant was associated with V-gene and J-gene trimming of TCR beta chains, and the association was replicated in an independent cohort. The study gave a list of roughly 150 TCR beta chains associated with cytomegalovirus. In an earlier analysis of some 550 of the donors, most TCR beta V segments were observed in productive rearrangements about 90% or about 30% of the time, broadly matching IMGT annotations. Some IMGT-functional V segments, including TRBV6-2 and TRBV6-3, could not be told apart with the 87-base-pair reads, so those segments were excluded. A later genetic analysis reported fewer N-insertions in productive TCRs among donors in an Asian-associated ancestry cluster than the roughly 620-donor mean. A later analysis associated about 17,000 TCR beta sequences with specific HLA alleles at a false discovery rate of 0.05. Presence/absence analyses assumed roughly uniform sequencing depth across donors, an assumption that may not hold. Because HLA typing was missing for some donors at each locus, association tests included only the typed subset. A cluster of highly shared sequence variants was judged likely to represent a technical artifact of the sequencing pipeline. A further reported finding was that TCR beta sequences accurately predicted the HLA-A and HLA-B alleles for most subjects in the first cohort. In vitro tests confirmed that a few of the cytomegalovirus-associated TCR beta chains recognize cytomegalovirus antigens. In a later analysis, the rate of TCR association differed among HLA loci, with DRB1 alleles having the most associated TCRs and HLA-C alleles having the fewest. The only immune exposure information available for the cohort was CMV serostatus. According to a later analysis, most CMV-associated TCR beta chains appeared to be HLA-restricted, and the HLA associations seemed to be driven largely by CMV exposure. Assigning TCR associations to individual alleles was difficult when HLA alleles, especially DR and DQ, strongly co-occurred. In a later analysis, HLA-associated TCR beta chains were found to be more clonally expanded and to have lower generation probabilities than equally common non-associated chains. The cohort was sequenced for TCR beta chains only, and without alpha or paired-chain data the features that could be detected were limited. The authors suggested that the approach could potentially be generalized to other disease states and immunological phenotypes. Roughly 17 rarely observed V segments, including chromosome 9 orphons, were excluded from the earlier analysis of approximately 500 of the donors because counts were too low. Correlated functional status among segregating V segments might be attributable to linkage disequilibrium, but an unknown experimental factor could not be ruled out.

Preparation of the library involved the immunoSEQ multiplex PCR assay. For the multiplex PCR, a mixture combining 60 forward primers for TCR Vbeta segments and 13 reverse primers for TCR Jbeta segments was used. The CDR3 region of rearranged TCR beta genes was amplified from genomic DNA with a multiplex PCR assay. The amplified TCR beta libraries were sequenced on the Illumina HiSeq System as 87-base-pair reads. The original methods were these. Across the roughly 600 repertoires, a later analysis counted some 80 million unique TCR beta chains, roughly 11 million of which were shared by at least two donors. To remove PCR and sequencing errors, raw reads were error-corrected and collapsed into unique sequences using a nearest-neighbor algorithm that merged closely related sequences. V, D and J gene segments were assigned by aligning CDR3 sequences to IMGT reference sequences. Each retained sequence needed at least a six-nucleotide match to both a V gene segment and a J gene segment. Rearrangements were called productive when the CDR3 lacked stop codons and stayed in frame with V and J; all others were non-productive. Following IMGT convention, CDR3 was defined as the stretch from the second conserved V-encoded cysteine up to the conserved J-encoded phenylalanine. In an earlier analysis of 587 of the donors, sequences lacking an unambiguous match to a single V gene segment were excluded. In an earlier analysis of about 590 of the donors, a V segment was called functional when productive rearrangements were above 56.7%, and segregating when the standard deviation between donors exceeded 5%. A statistical classification framework was developed to diagnose cytomegalovirus status using the catalog of TCR beta chain sequences. A later analysis assigned V and J genes by comparing TCR nucleotide sequences with IMGT/GENE-DB human TR gene sequences. Using the TCRdist pipeline, a later analysis assigned CDR3 sequences along with most-parsimonious VDJ recombination scenarios. A later analysis defined each TCR beta chain by its CDR3 amino acid sequence plus V-gene family, and excluded reads lacking a unique V-gene family. As a way to deal with suspected cross-contamination and a sequencing artifact, a later analysis dropped more than 500 nucleotide sequences that were highly shared and had low generation probability. A later analysis calculated a clonal expansion index for each public chain from normalized within-repertoire ranks of inferred template counts. Generation probabilities in a later analysis came from a VDJ recombination model fitted to out-of-frame rearrangements, and those results were checked against IGoR. Hypergeometric tests were used in a later analysis to score TCR-TCR, TCR-HLA and TCR-CMV co-occurrence, with a repertoire-size bias correction applied to the TCR pairs. To estimate false discovery rates, a later analysis permuted the HLA or CMV assignments 20 times. In a later analysis, co-occurring TCRs were grouped with DBSCAN, and TCRdist sequence similarity was added when clustering was performed within HLA-allele-positive subsets. For co-occurrence clustering, repertoires with fewer than 30,000 or more than 120,000 public chains were excluded, along with roughly five repertoires with anomalous nucleotide sharing. Not all clones reach the TCRdb copy of this immuneACCESS table, which keeps in-frame sequences only. Checked studies attribute under half of the gap to unresolved V genes and leave the rest unexplained. That table gives V, J and clone size, and the DNA gave D and trimming. Recorded for this sample are about 150,000 clones; roughly 71% of them occurred a single time. The ten largest clones capture 7% of the sample.

This clone was detected only a few times. Its specific antigen is unknown. Base qualities are not recorded, but no much larger clone differs from it by a single base. The V and J genes are TRBV19 and TRBJ2-7, with 12 middle bases fitting TRBD2. The clonotype was recovered from a man between 25 and 39 years old in good health and CMV-seronegative. Material: PBMCs. The CDR3 here reads CASSSASGRVSEQYF. The sequenced DNA is TGTGCCAGTAGTAGCGCTAGCGGGAGGGTCTCCGAGCAGTACTTC.